The 23 T cell receptor beta chains below come from one sample, sequenced in a study of blood T cell repertoires in COVID-19. TCRdb keeps only in-frame clones here, not all; method: immunoSEQ multiplex PCR. Of about 68,000 clones in the sample, 80% to 90% were seen once. Sequences were obtained from peripheral blood. All receptors come from a man aged 45-60 years with acute or convalescent COVID-19.

This rearrangement joins TRBV30 to TRBJ2-5; tentative D call: TRBD2 (6 bases). CDR3 length: 13 amino acids. V was cut by 4 bases and J by 2 bases, with 11 bases left in between. Germline V CDR1 and CDR2: GTSNPN, SVGIG (reference sequence). CDR3 amino acids: CAWTSGRQETQYF. CDR3 nucleotides: TGTGCCTGGACCTCCGGGAGACAAGAGACCCAGTACTTC.

J is TRBJ2-2 and V is TRBV11-2, with 8 bases identical to TRBD1. Germline CDR1 and CDR2: SGHAT and FQNNGV. The CDR3 is 14 amino acids. Germline trimming cut 5 bases from V and 5 bases from J; bases unmatched to any gene: 4. The CDR3 nucleotides are TGTGCCAGCAGCCGCACAGGGGGGACCGGGGAGCTGTTTTTT. This translates into CASSRTGGTGELFF.

V gene TRBV5-6 combines with J gene TRBJ1-2; 8 positions agree with TRBD1. Unmatched junction bases numbered 4, after V lost 5 bases and J lost 4 bases. The CDR3 has 13 amino acids. Germline V CDR1 and CDR2: SGHDT, YYEEEE. For the CDR3, the DNA is TGTGCCAGCAGTCGGACAGGGCCCTATGGCTACACCTTC. Its translation: CASSRTGPYGYTF.

This clone was detected once. The V gene is TRBV11-2, the J gene TRBJ2-3; 9 bases align to TRBD1. The germline gives CDR1 SGHAT, CDR2 FQNNGV. This CDR3 has 13 residues. J gave up 14 bases and V 2 bases, and 8 bases lay outside the gene matches. This chain's CDR3 is CASSLFEGQGWYF. The CDR3 bases are TGTGCCAGCAGCTTATTTGAAGGACAGGGGTGGTATTTT.

V gene TRBV3-1 (or the pseudogene TRBV3-2) combines with J gene TRBJ2-2; TRBD1 agrees at 10 bases. V trimming: 4 bases; J trimming: 7 bases; junction bases outside the gene matches: 3. The CDR3 covers 14 residues. Per germline, CDR1 LGHDT and CDR2 YNNKEL (reference sequence). The CDR3, as DNA: TGTGCCAGCAGCCGGACAGGGGGTAACGGGGAGCTGTTTTTT. Its protein product is CASSRTGGNGELFF.

The chain employs TRBV6-6 and TRBJ2-7; 8 bases match TRBD2. The CDR3 contains 19 residues. The J segment lost 2 bases and the V segment lost 5 bases, leaving 20 bases of the junction unmatched. Germline assignment: CDR1 MNHNY and CDR2 SVGAGI (reference sequence). CDR3 residues: CASSRRTSGNRANTYEQYF. As DNA, the CDR3 is TGTGCCAGCAGTCGACGTACTAGCGGAAACCGGGCCAACACCTACGAGCAGTACTTC.

The chain combines TRBV27 with TRBJ1-4, with a weak D call TRBD1 (6 bases). Germline CDR1 is MNHEY and CDR2 is SMNVEV (reference sequence). V gave up 4 bases and J gave up 7 bases, with 13 bases separating them. This CDR3 has 14 residues. The chain's CDR3 is CASSYAGEGEKLFF. CDR3 DNA: TGTGCCAGCAGTTATGCAGGGGAAGGTGAAAAACTGTTTTTT.

The chain uses TRBV12-5 and TRBJ2-1; the D gene is possibly TRBD1 (6 bases). The CDR3 spans 21 residues. Trimming shortened V by 0 bases and J by 2 bases, and 26 bases separated the two germline ends. The germline gives CDR1 LGHNT, CDR2 FRNRAP. CDR3 sequence reads: CASGLVLPSLTGYTTYNEQFF. CDR3 bases: TGTGCTAGTGGTTTGGTACTACCCTCTTTGACAGGCTACACAACCTACAATGAGCAGTTCTTC.

The chain couples TRBV4-3 to TRBJ1-2; D might be TRBD1 (5 bases). CDR1 LGHNA and CDR2 YSLEER come from the germline V gene. The CDR3 covers 15 residues. V lost 0 bases and J 2 bases, leaving 10 bases between the germline ends. The CDR3 here is CASSQEVGVNYGYTF. Written as DNA, the CDR3 is TGCGCCAGCAGCCAAGAGGTAGGGGTGAACTATGGCTACACCTTC.

The V call is TRBV5-1, the J call TRBJ2-5, with unresolved D. The ends were cut back, 0 bases at V and 1 base at J, with 10 bases in the middle. This CDR3 has 15 amino acids. From germline, CDR1 is SGHRS and CDR2 YFSETQ. CDR3 sequence (DNA): TGCGCCAGCAGCTTGGCCGCGGAACTCCAAGAGACCCAGTACTTC. It translates to CASSLAAELQETQYF.

This chain links TRBV29-1 with TRBJ2-7; 7 bases match TRBD1. CDR3 length equals 12 residues. V was pared by 6 bases and J by 7 bases, with 9 bases of the junction left unmatched. Germline CDR1 reads SQVTM; CDR2 reads ANQGSEA. CDR3 sequence: CSVGTGDGEQYF. The CDR3 nucleotides read TGCAGCGTGGGAACAGGGGACGGGGAGCAGTACTTC.

The chain combines TRBV19 with TRBJ2-1; 9 bases are a match to TRBD1. V lost 1 base to trimming and J lost 7 bases; unmatched junction nucleotides: 5. CDR1 is LNHDA and CDR2 is SQIVND in the germline V gene (reference sequence). The CDR3 sequence is 15 residues long. The CDR3 here is CASSIGGTGSNEQFF. The CDR3 DNA is TGTGCCAGTAGTATAGGGGGGACAGGGTCGAATGAGCAGTTCTTC.

The chain uses TRBV27 and TRBJ2-1, with D possibly matching TRBD2 (6 bases). CDR3 length equals 15 residues. The germline V gene has CDR1 MNHEY and CDR2 SMNVEV (reference sequence). Between the trimmed V and J ends, which lost 5 bases and 1 base, there was a span of 12 bases. The DNA for the CDR3 is TGTGCCAGCAGTCGTGGGGGGAGGTCCTACAATGAGCAGTTCTTC. This gives the protein CASSRGGRSYNEQFF.

The chain has TRBV11-2 and TRBJ2-2; a weak D match, TRBD2 (6 bases). V lost 3 bases and J 1 base, leaving 12 bases between the germline ends. This CDR3 is built from 16 residues. Germline assignment: CDR1 SGHAT and CDR2 FQNNGV. For the CDR3, the DNA is TGTGCCAGCAGCTTGGTGGGGGGAGGGAACACCGGGGAGCTGTTTTTT. Translated, it gives CASSLVGGGNTGELFF.

DNA of the CDR3: TGTGCCAGCAGTTCCCCGGGACAGGGCGAGGAAGCTTTCTTT. This translates into CASSSPGQGEEAFF. The chain couples TRBV28 to TRBJ1-1; 9 bases map to TRBD1. Germline CDR1 MDHEN, CDR2 SYDVKM. The CDR3 runs 14 residues. With V trimmed by 4 bases and J by 8 bases, 8 bases remained unmatched.

The chain combines TRBV7-2 with TRBJ2-2, with D perhaps matching TRBD1 (6 bases). Trimming shortened V by 6 bases and J by 2 bases, and 13 bases separated the two germline ends. The CDR3 is 15 residues long. Germline assignment: CDR1 SGHTA and CDR2 FQGNSA. The CDR3 DNA is TGTGCCAGCAGAGGGGGTGGGGTTAACACCGGGGAGCTGTTTTTT. Its translation: CASRGGGVNTGELFF.

V is TRBV7-2 and J is TRBJ2-7, with D maybe TRBD1 (6 bases). CDR1 is SGHTA and CDR2 is FQGNSA in the germline V gene. Trimming took 5 bases from V and 5 from J, leaving 13 bases between them. This CDR3 has 13 residues. The chain's CDR3 is CASSPQGWDEQYV. DNA of the CDR3: TGTGCCAGCAGCCCACAGGGTTGGGACGAGCAGTACGTC.

The V gene is TRBV5-5, the J gene TRBJ2-2; no clear D gene. In germline, CDR1 is SGHKS, CDR2 YYEKEE (reference sequence). The CDR3 is made up of 14 amino acids. V was pared by 4 bases and J by 5 bases, with 12 bases between. In DNA form, the CDR3 reads TGTGCCAGCAGCCCAGAAGGAGTAACCGGGGAGCTGTTTTTT. The encoded protein is CASSPEGVTGELFF.

The J gene is TRBJ1-2, the V gene TRBV28; D perhaps matches TRBD1 (5 bases). Germline CDR1 MDHEN, CDR2 SYDVKM. This CDR3 comprises 13 residues. The V and J ends lost 3 bases and 4 bases respectively, with 9 bases between them. The CDR3 loop reads CASSFDSTYGYTF. CDR3 bases: TGTGCCAGCAGTTTTGACAGCACCTATGGCTACACCTTC.

The chain is built from TRBV15 and TRBJ1-1; D is unclear. The germline V gene encodes CDR1 LNHNV and CDR2 YYDKDF (reference sequence). Trimming cost V 0 bases and J 2 bases, with 7 bases left between them. This CDR3 has 14 amino acids. The chain's CDR3 is CATSRDPDNTEAFF. The CDR3 DNA follows: TGTGCCACCAGCAGAGATCCAGATAACACTGAAGCTTTCTTT.

The chain recombines TRBV12-3 or TRBV12-4 with TRBJ1-2; 9 bases are a match to TRBD1. V lost 6 bases to trimming and J lost 4 bases; unmatched junction nucleotides: 3. The CDR3 spans 13 residues. The chain's CDR3 is CASRGTGTYGYTF. The DNA for the CDR3 is TGTGCCAGCAGAGGGACAGGGACCTATGGCTACACCTTC.

The rearrangement joins TRBV5-4 to TRBJ2-7, with 10 bases that match TRBD2. J gave up 5 bases and V 4 bases, and 9 bases lay outside the gene matches. This CDR3 has 15 residues. Germline-derived CDR1 and CDR2 are SGHNT and YYREEE (reference sequence). The CDR3 sequence: CASSLSGRADHEQYV. CDR3 DNA sequence: TGTGCCAGCAGCCTAAGCGGGAGGGCGGACCACGAGCAGTACGTC.

The CDR3 bases are TGTGCCATCACCGATCCGGGACAGGAGAACACTGAAGCTTTCTTT. It encodes CAITDPGQENTEAFF. The gene calls are TRBV10-3 and TRBJ1-1; 8 bases line up with TRBD1. Germline V CDR1 and CDR2: ENHRY, SYGVKD. The CDR3 has 15 residues. J lost 1 base, V lost 7 bases, and 8 bases had no gene match.